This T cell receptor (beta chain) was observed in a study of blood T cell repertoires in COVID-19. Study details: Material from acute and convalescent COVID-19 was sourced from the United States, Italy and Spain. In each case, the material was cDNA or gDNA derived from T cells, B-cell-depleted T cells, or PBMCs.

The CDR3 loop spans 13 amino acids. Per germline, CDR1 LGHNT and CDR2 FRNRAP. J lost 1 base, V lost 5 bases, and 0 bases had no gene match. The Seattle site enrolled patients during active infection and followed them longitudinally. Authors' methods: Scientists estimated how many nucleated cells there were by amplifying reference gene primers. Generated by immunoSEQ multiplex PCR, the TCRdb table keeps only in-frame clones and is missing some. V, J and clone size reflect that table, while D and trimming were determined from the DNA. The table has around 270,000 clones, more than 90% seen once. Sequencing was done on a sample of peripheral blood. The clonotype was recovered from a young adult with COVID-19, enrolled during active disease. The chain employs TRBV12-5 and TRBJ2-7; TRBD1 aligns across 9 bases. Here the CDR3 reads CASGGTGSYEQYF. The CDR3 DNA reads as TGTGCTAGTGGTGGGACAGGGTCCTACGAGCAGTACTTC. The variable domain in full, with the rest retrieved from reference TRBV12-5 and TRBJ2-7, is DARVTQTPRHKVTEMGQEVTMRCQPILGHNTVFWYRQTMMQGLELLAYFRNRAPLDDSGMPKDRFSAEMPDATLATLKIQPSEPRDSAVYFCASGGTGSYEQYFGPGTRLTVT.